These T cell receptor beta chains were read from a single sample in a study of control samples from healthy donors and cancer patients. The repertoire was sequenced with immunoSEQ multiplex PCR; TCRdb's copy has only in-frame clones and lacks some. Of under 30,000 clones listed, roughly 85% are singletons. Sequenced sample: PBMCs. These receptor sequences come from a woman in her fifties or sixties with head and neck cancer. CDR3s include the opening cysteine and the closing phenylalanine or tryptophan. A D gene is named only where the DNA matches it firmly. Size tells how often a clone was seen (once, few, many) or the class of an expanded clone, and some rows leave it out.

NA	few	TRBV10-3	TRBJ1-4	TGTGCCATCAGTGAGTCGGCAGGGGAAAAACTGTTTTTT	CAISESAGEKLFF
TRBD1	NA	TRBV29-1	TRBJ1-2	TGCAGCGTTCAGCCCAACAGGGGGGGCTACACCTTC	CSVQPNRGGYTF
TRBD1	NA	TRBV7-2	TRBJ1-2	TGTGCCAGCAGACCGGCCGGGACAGTCTATGGCTACACCTTC	CASRPAGTVYGYTF
NA	NA	TRBV29-1	TRBJ2-2	TGCAGCGTCACGTCCGGCACCGGGGAGCTGTTTTTT	CSVTSGTGELFF
NA	once	TRBV7-9	TRBJ1-1	TGTGCCAGCAGCTTTAGAGACACTGAAGCTTTCTTT	CASSFRDTEAFF
NA	NA	TRBV6-6	TRBJ1-1	TGTGCCAGCGGGGTCTTTCGCACTGAAGCTTTCTTT	CASGVFRTEAFF
TRBD1	NA	TRBV24-1	TRBJ2-1	TGTGCCACCAGTGATTCAACAGGGGGCTCCTACAATGAGCAGTTCTTC	CATSDSTGGSYNEQFF
NA	NA	TRBV6-2/TRBV6-3	TRBJ2-2	TGTGCCAGCAGTTACCCCGGGGAGCTGTTTTTT	CASSYPGELFF
NA	NA	TRBV7-8	TRBJ1-2	TGTGCCAGCAGCTTAGTTCAGGGGTATGGCTACACCTTC	CASSLVQGYGYTF
NA	few	TRBV13	TRBJ2-7	TGTGCCAGCAGCTTACAAGGCCGTTCCACAAGAAAAAAAGACTACGAGCAGTACTTC	CASSLQGRSTRKKDYEQYF
NA	NA	TRBV11-1	TRBJ1-6	TGTGCCAGCAGCAAAGCGGGAAATAATTCACCCCTCCACTTT	CASSKAGNNSPLHF
TRBD1	NA	TRBV24-1	TRBJ2-6	TGTGCCACCAGTGAGGCCGGGACAGGGCCCTCTGGGGCCAACGTCCTGACTTTC	CATSEAGTGPSGANVLTF
NA	NA	TRBV18	TRBJ1-4	TGTGCCAGCTCACTCGATTCGCGGGCGGTGGAAAAACTGTTTTTT	CASSLDSRAVEKLFF
NA	few	TRBV6-5	TRBJ2-6	TGTGCCAGCAGGGATGGGGCCAACGTCCTGACTTTC	CASRDGANVLTF
NA	NA	TRBV7-2	TRBJ2-7	TGTGCCAGCAGCGGAAGAGGGCTAGCCTACGAGCAGTACTTC	CASSGRGLAYEQYF
NA	NA	TRBV29-1	TRBJ2-7	TGCAGCGTTGGCAGTCGAGTATTCCCCTACGAGCAGTACTTC	CSVGSRVFPYEQYF
NA	NA	TRBV29-1	TRBJ2-1	TGCAGCGTTCAGGCAGGGAGGTCGGGGAATGAGCAGTTCTTC	CSVQAGRSGNEQFF
TRBD1	once	TRBV18	TRBJ1-1	TGTGCCAGCTCGCCGGGACAGGGACCTATGAACACTGAAGCTTTCTTT	CASSPGQGPMNTEAFF
NA	NA	TRBV2	TRBJ1-1	TGTGCCAGCAAATCTAGGGGGGCTTTTTCTGAAGCTTTCTTT	CASKSRGAFSEAFF
NA	NA	TRBV7-3	TRBJ2-2	TGTGCCAGCAGCTCCCTAGGAGGGCCGGACGGGGAGCTGTTTTTT	CASSSLGGPDGELFF
TRBD2	once	TRBV7-7	TRBJ2-1	TGTGCTAGCAGTTATGGACTAGCGGACTACAATGAGCAGTTCTTC	CASSYGLADYNEQFF
NA	NA	TRBV6-5	TRBJ1-6	TGTGCCAGCAGCCAGGGCGCTAATTCACCCCTCCACTTT	CASSQGANSPLHF
NA	once	TRBV7-9	TRBJ2-5	TGTGCCAGCAGCTTAGACCGAGGTCAAGAGACCCAGTACTTC	CASSLDRGQETQYF
TRBD2	NA	TRBV6-5	TRBJ2-1	TGTGCCAGCAGAGCAACCAGGGAGGGTGAGCAGTTCTTC	CASRATREGEQFF
NA	once	TRBV30	TRBJ1-6	TGTGCCTGGAGTGTACCGAACAGTTGGGTTAATTCACCCCTCCACTTT	CAWSVPNSWVNSPLHF
NA	NA	TRBV30	TRBJ1-1	TGTGCCTGGAGCCCTTTATTGGGGGGAGTTTCTGAAGCTTTCTTT	CAWSPLLGGVSEAFF
NA	NA	TRBV3-1/TRBV3-2	TRBJ2-2	TGTGCCAGCAGCCACACTAGTCAGAACACCGGGGAGCTGTTTTTT	CASSHTSQNTGELFF
NA	NA	TRBV5-1	TRBJ2-5	TGCGCCAGCAGCTTCCGCAGGAGGGAGACCCAGTACTTC	CASSFRRRETQYF
TRBD2	NA	TRBV7-3	TRBJ2-1	TGTGCCAGCAGCCCTGACACGGCGGGAGGTTATGAGCAGTTCTTC	CASSPDTAGGYEQFF
NA	once	TRBV19	TRBJ2-1	TGTGCCAGTAGTATAGAGGCGGGATACAATGAGCAGTTCTTC	CASSIEAGYNEQFF
TRBD2	NA	TRBV9	TRBJ2-3	TGTGCCAGCAGCGTAGTAGCGGGTGTAAGCGGTACGCAGTATTTT	CASSVVAGVSGTQYF
NA	NA	TRBV9	TRBJ1-1	TGTGCCAGCAGCCCCCGGGTGGTCATGGACACTGAAGCTTTCTTT	CASSPRVVMDTEAFF
NA	NA	TRBV18	TRBJ1-6	TGTGCCAGCTCACCTTCCTTGGGGGTCGGTAATTCACCCCTCCACTTT	CASSPSLGVGNSPLHF
TRBD1	NA	TRBV12-3/TRBV12-4	TRBJ2-7	TGTGCCAGCAGGGACAGGGTGTCCTACGAGCAGTACTTC	CASRDRVSYEQYF
TRBD2	NA	TRBV6-5	TRBJ2-5	TGTGCCAGCGCCGGACTAGCGGGAGGGGGTGAGACCCAGTACTTC	CASAGLAGGGETQYF
NA	NA	TRBV4-1	TRBJ2-7	TGCGCCAGCAGCCAAGAGGGTCGGGACTTGTACGAGCAGTACTTC	CASSQEGRDLYEQYF
TRBD1	NA	TRBV6-2/TRBV6-3	TRBJ1-5	TGTGCCAGCAGTTACTCGGACAGGGGAGGCAATCAGCCCCAGCATTTT	CASSYSDRGGNQPQHF
NA	NA	TRBV7-9	TRBJ1-4	TGTGCCAGCAGCTATCAGGTTGTAGAAAAACTGTTTTTT	CASSYQVVEKLFF
NA	NA	TRBV19	TRBJ1-1	TGTGCCAGTAGTATAGGAATGAACACTGAAGCTTTCTTT	CASSIGMNTEAFF
NA	medium-sized	TRBV9	TRBJ1-1	TGTGCCAGCAGCGTAGGGGAAACTGAAGCTTTCTTT	CASSVGETEAFF
TRBD1	NA	TRBV7-9	TRBJ2-7	TGTGCCAGCAGCCGAGGACAGGGTCCTAGTTACGAGCAGTACTTC	CASSRGQGPSYEQYF
TRBD2	NA	TRBV20-1	TRBJ2-3	TGCAGTGCTAGTAACGCGGGGGGACCTAGCACAGATACGCAGTATTTT	CSASNAGGPSTDTQYF
NA	NA	TRBV6-5	TRBJ2-7	TGTGCCAGTTCGACCGACAGCGACTCCACATACGAGCAGTACTTC	CASSTDSDSTYEQYF
TRBD1	NA	TRBV4-1	TRBJ1-4	TGCGCCAGCAGCCAGACGACAGGGGTCGGTGGCGAAAAACTGTTTTTT	CASSQTTGVGGEKLFF
NA	NA	TRBV3-1/TRBV3-2	TRBJ1-2	TGTGCCAGCAGCCAATGGGACGGCTACACCTTC	CASSQWDGYTF
NA	NA	TRBV4-3	TRBJ1-4	TGCGCCAGCAGCCAAGATAGACGAGAAAAACTGTTTTTT	CASSQDRREKLFF